This T cell receptor beta chain was identified during a study of blood T cell repertoires in COVID-19. Overall study context: The origin of the acute and convalescent COVID-19 samples was the United States, Italy and Spain. In each case, the material was cDNA or gDNA derived from T cells, B-cell-depleted T cells, or PBMCs.

The CDR3 contains 15 residues. V lost 5 bases, J lost 7 bases, and 6 bases stayed unmatched. Germline loops: CDR1 MNHEY, CDR2 SVGAGI. Method: immunoSEQ multiplex PCR; TCRdb's copy keeps in-frame clones and lacks some. This sample has around 150,000 clones, with about 81% found just once. The study assigned cohorts using participant-reported clinical history. Recovered Cohort 3 donors showed two negative PCRs, clearance, or symptom resolution. This TCR was recovered from a man aged 45 to 65 who had recovered from COVID-19. The rearrangement links TRBV6-5 to TRBJ2-1; 12 positions agree with TRBD2. The sequenced sample consisted of PBMCs or T cells enriched from blood (not recorded which). CDR3 sequence reads: CASSPSGGARNEQFF. The CDR3 nucleotides read TGTGCCAGCAGTCCTAGCGGGGGGGCCCGAAATGAGCAGTTCTTC.